The 17 T cell receptor beta chains in this list originate from one sample, sequenced in a study of T cell clonality in common variable immunodeficiency. Some clones are missing from TCRdb's copy, which holds only in-frame ones; the method was immunoSEQ multiplex PCR. The data list 30,000 to 40,000 clones, none observed once; 2.5% to 3% falls to the top ten. Sequencing was performed on peripheral blood mononuclear cells. The receptor source for this set is a person aged 18 to 70 in good health.

This clone appeared a few times. The CDR3 end falls 3 residues outside the read, so it is completed with the germline J gene. This rearrangement joins TRBV19 to TRBJ2-7; D not certain. CDR1 and CDR2 from the germline V gene are LNHDA and SQIVND (reference sequence). The ends were cut back, 3 bases at V and 0 bases at J, with 9 bases in the middle. The CDR3 loop spans 14 amino acids. The CDR3 here is CASSIVASSYEQYF. The CDR3 DNA, read in part, is TGTGCCAGTAGTATTGTTGCCAGCTCCTACGAG.

The table lists this clone with many counts. The CDR3 end falls 3 residues outside the read, so it is completed with the germline J gene. This chain links TRBV19 with TRBJ1-5, with a tentative D call TRBD1 (5 bases). The CDR3 sequence is 14 residues long. Germline loops: CDR1 LNHDA, CDR2 SQIVND (reference sequence). V was pared by 6 bases and J by 7 bases, with 16 bases between. The CDR3 DNA, read in part, is TGTGCCAGTAGATCCCAGGGTGGGATGCAGCCC. Its protein is CASRSQGGMQP. The full CDR3 is CASRSQGGMQPQHF. The entire variable domain, with the rest obtained from reference TRBV19 and TRBJ1-5, is as follows: DGGITQSPKYLFRKEGQNVTLSCEQNLNHDAMYWYRQDPGQGLRLIYYSQIVNDFQKGDIAEGYSVSREKKESFPLTVTSAQKNPTAFYLCASRSQGGMQPQHFGDGTRLSIL.

With respect to this clone: The read gets to within 3 residues of the CDR3 end, and the germline J gene fills in the rest. The chain is built from TRBV6-2 or TRBV6-3 and TRBJ1-1; perhaps TRBD1 as D (5 bases). The CDR3 consists of 16 residues. Germline CDR1 reads MNHEY; CDR2 reads SVGEGT. This chain's CDR3 is CASSAGLAGGADTAFF. The sequenced CDR3 bases are TGTGCCAGCAGTGCCGGACTAGCGGGAGGGGCAGATACG.

At least ten counts were recorded for this clone. Coverage ceases 3 residues before the CDR3 finishes, and the germline J gene fills in the end. This sequence joins TRBV7-9 and TRBJ1-1; no reliable D call. CDR1 and CDR2 from the germline V gene are SEHNR and FQNEAQ (reference sequence). The CDR3 runs 15 residues. V lost 4 bases to trimming and J lost 0 bases, with 12 bases between them. CDR3 sequence reads: CASSSSGDMNTEAFF. The sequenced part of the CDR3 DNA is TGTGCCAGCAGCTCCTCAGGAGACATGAACACTGAA.

This clone was seen many times. Read sequence stops 3 residues before the CDR3 end, and the germline J gene provides the missing end. The chain carries TRBV5-6 and TRBJ2-1; 7 positions match TRBD1. Germline CDR1 SGHDT, CDR2 YYEEEE. J was trimmed by 5 bases and V by 4 bases; bases with no gene match: 9. This CDR3 is built from 15 residues. The sequenced part of the CDR3 DNA is TGTGCCAGCAGCAACGACAGGGAACCCAACAATGAG. It encodes CASSNDREPNNE. The whole CDR3 sequence reads CASSNDREPNNEQFF.

This clone appeared many times. The CDR3 end is not reached by the read, which stops 3 residues before it; the germline J gene fills it in. The genes are TRBV20-1 and TRBJ2-3; 8 nucleotides line up with TRBD1. The CDR3 contains 15 residues. V was clipped by 5 bases and J by 1 base; unmatched bases: 8. CDR1 DFQATT and CDR2 SNEGSKA come from the germline V gene (reference sequence). This CDR3 is CSAPSRQGRTDTQYF. The covered CDR3 bases are TGCAGTGCTCCATCTCGACAGGGGCGCACAGATACG.

This clone was seen at least ten times. Sequencing ends 3 residues short of the CDR3 end; the germline J gene provides the rest. The genes are TRBV7-6 and TRBJ2-1; TRBD2 matches at 12 bases. Germline values: CDR1 SGHVS, CDR2 FNYEAQ. The CDR3 is 16 amino acids. Trimming took 0 bases from V and 8 from J; bases not matched to a gene: 5. CDR3 bases read: TGTGCCAGCAGCTTAGCGACTAGCGGGAGTTCGGATGAG. It yields the protein CASSLATSGSSDE. From start to end, the CDR3 is CASSLATSGSSDEQFF.

The table lists this clone with many counts. The read ends 3 residues before the CDR3 terminus; that terminus is restored from the germline J gene. The gene calls are TRBV5-1 and TRBJ1-1, with D possibly TRBD1 on 5 matching bases. Germline assignment: CDR1 SGHRS and CDR2 YFSETQ. The CDR3 is made up of 15 amino acids. Trimming cost V 7 bases and J 3 bases, with 19 bases left between them. Incomplete CDR3 DNA: TGCGCCAGCCGAATCGGCGACAGAAGTTACACTGAA. It is translated as CASRIGDRSYTE. The entire CDR3 reads CASRIGDRSYTEAFF.

This clone was observed at least ten times. From the germline J gene comes the end of the CDR3, since the read stops 3 residues before it. The rearrangement uses TRBV12-3 or TRBV12-4 and TRBJ2-1; the D is unclear. Trimming shortened V by 6 bases and J by 4 bases, and 7 bases separated the two germline ends. This CDR3 comprises 12 residues. The sequenced part of the CDR3 DNA is TGTGCCAGCAGCGTCGGGTACAATGAG. Residues: CASSVGYNE. The whole CDR3 region reads CASSVGYNEQFF.

This clone was detected ten times or more. Read data end 3 residues before the CDR3 end; the end is taken from the germline J gene. The rearrangement uses TRBV9 and TRBJ2-3, with 13 bases that match TRBD2. There are 18 residues in the CDR3. V was clipped by 1 base and J by 4 bases; unmatched bases: 9. Germline V gives CDR1 SGDLS, CDR2 YYNGEE. CDR3 residues: CASSVFSLGLAGSDTQYF. The sequenced CDR3 bases are TGTGCCAGCAGCGTATTTTCTCTGGGACTAGCGGGATCAGATACG.

This clone was found many times. Read coverage stops 3 residues before the CDR3 terminus; the germline J gene supplies the remainder. This chain uses TRBV18 with TRBJ2-1, with 8 bases identical to TRBD2. CDR1 is KGHSH, CDR2 LQKENI, per germline. The junction had 4 bases not matched to a gene; V was cut back by 3 bases and J by 0 bases. There are 16 residues in the CDR3. The CDR3 region is CASSPSAGVSYNEQFF. Partial CDR3 DNA: TGTGCCAGCTCACCTTCAGCGGGAGTCTCCTACAATGAG.

This clone was counted ten times or more. The sequenced fragment ends 3 residues before the CDR3 boundary, so the rest is inferred from the germline J gene. The chain employs TRBV28 and TRBJ1-2, with 10 bases aligning to TRBD1. The V segment lost 6 bases and the J segment 4 bases; nucleotides outside the gene matches: 8. The germline CDR1 and CDR2 sequences are MDHEN and SYDVKM. This CDR3 is 15 amino acids long. The CDR3 loop reads CASRRQGALGYGYTF. CDR3 bases read: TGTGCCAGCAGAAGACAGGGGGCGCTGGGCTATGGC.

This clone was picked up many times. Sequencing ends 3 residues short of the CDR3 end; the germline J gene provides the rest. The V gene is TRBV14, the J gene TRBJ1-2; D gene uncertain. CDR1 and CDR2 (germline): SGHDN, FVKESK. The CDR3 length is 15 residues. The CDR3: CASSQEGRFGYGYTF. CDR3 DNA, as far as it was read: TGTGCCAGCAGCCAAGAGGGCAGGTTTGGATACGGC.

Many counts were recorded for this clone. The CDR3 is cut off 3 residues early in the read; its end comes from the germline J gene. The chain uses TRBV20-1 and TRBJ1-6; 8 bases align to TRBD1. The CDR3 has 14 residues. Germline V gene data show CDR1 as DFQATT and CDR2 as SNEGSKA (reference sequence). Incomplete CDR3 DNA: TGCAGTGCTCCGCCGGGACAGGCGATAGGCACC. Encoded protein: CSAPPGQAIGT. The whole CDR3 protein is CSAPPGQAIGTLHF.

This clone occurred many times. The sequenced CDR3 bases are TGTGCCAGCAGCCCAGGGAGGGCCCCCTACAATGAG. Protein product: CASSPGRAPYNE. The full CDR3 sequence reads CASSPGRAPYNEQFF. The J gene is TRBJ2-1, the V gene TRBV28; 7 nucleotides match TRBD2. The read falls 3 residues short of the CDR3 end, and the missing part is taken from the germline J gene. There are 15 residues in the CDR3. J lost 2 bases, V lost 6 bases, and 7 bases had no gene match. Germline V CDR1 and CDR2: MDHEN, SYDVKM.

This clone came up many times. Coverage ceases 3 residues before the CDR3 finishes, and the germline J gene fills in the end. The V and J genes are TRBV7-6 and TRBJ2-2; 7 bases are shared with TRBD2. The V and J ends lost 8 bases and 3 bases, in that order; junction bases with no gene match: 15. The CDR3 covers 17 residues. The germline V gene has CDR1 SGHVS and CDR2 FNYEAQ. The part of the CDR3 DNA that was read is TGTGCCAGCTCCAGGCAGGGAGGGTGGATGGACACCGGGGAG. Protein product: CASSRQGGWMDTGE. The CDR3 in full is CASSRQGGWMDTGELFF.

This clone was counted at least ten times. The CDR3 is cut off 3 residues early in the read; its end comes from the germline J gene. The rearrangement joins TRBV5-1 to TRBJ1-2; D might be TRBD1 (5 bases). Germline lookup yields CDR1 SGHRS and CDR2 YFSETQ. The CDR3 length is 17 residues. Trimming took off 4 bases at V and 4 bases at J, with 23 bases between the two ends. The CDR3 DNA, read in part, is TGCGCCAGCAGCGAGTTAGGGGATCCTGACTTATTCTATGGC. Translation: CASSELGDPDLFYG. In full, the CDR3 is CASSELGDPDLFYGYTF.